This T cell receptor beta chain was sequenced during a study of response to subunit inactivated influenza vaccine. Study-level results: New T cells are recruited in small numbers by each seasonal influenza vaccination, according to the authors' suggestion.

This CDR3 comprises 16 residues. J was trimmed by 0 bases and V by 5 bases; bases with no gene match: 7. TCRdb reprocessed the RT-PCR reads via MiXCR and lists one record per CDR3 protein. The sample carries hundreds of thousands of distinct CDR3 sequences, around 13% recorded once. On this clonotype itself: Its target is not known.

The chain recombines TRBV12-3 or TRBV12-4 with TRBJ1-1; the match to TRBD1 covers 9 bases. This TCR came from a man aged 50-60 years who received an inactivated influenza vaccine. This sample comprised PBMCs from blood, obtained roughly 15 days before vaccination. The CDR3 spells CASSPQGAGVNTEAFF. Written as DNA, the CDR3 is TGTGCCAGCAGTCCACAGGGGGCCGGTGTGAACACTGAAGCTTTCTTT.